A single sample is the source of the 19 T cell receptor beta chains below, sequenced in a study of cytomegalovirus exposure and HLA in healthy donors. Researchers ran the PCR with 60 Vbeta and 13 Jbeta primers. The table came from immunoSEQ multiplex PCR; TCRdb's copy has only in-frame clones and leaves some out. The table lists approximately 150,000 clones, 77% of them singletons, with 1.6% in the top ten. Input material: PBMCs. Receptor source: a woman in her twenties or thirties in good health and CMV-seronegative.

The genes are TRBV20-1 and TRBJ2-5; D not certain. The CDR3 runs 11 residues. The germline V gene has CDR1 DFQATT and CDR2 SNEGSKA (reference sequence). Between the trimmed V and J ends, which lost 3 bases and 4 bases, there was a span of 6 bases. CDR3 DNA sequence: TGCAGTGCTAGTCGAGCAGAGACCCAGTACTTC. It yields the protein CSASRAETQYF.

The V and J genes are TRBV5-6 and TRBJ2-2; 7 bases match TRBD1. V trimming: 6 bases; J trimming: 4 bases; junction bases outside the gene matches: 9. This CDR3 has 15 residues. Germline lookup yields CDR1 SGHDT and CDR2 YYEEEE. CDR3 in DNA: TGTGCCAGCATTCCCGGGACAGACATCACCGGGGAGCTGTTTTTT. Amino acids: CASIPGTDITGELFF.

The chain carries TRBV28 and TRBJ2-1; the D gene is possibly TRBD2 (6 bases). CDR3 size: 15 residues. With 3 bases removed from V and 2 bases from J, the gap between germline ends came to 11 bases. The germline V gene has CDR1 MDHEN and CDR2 SYDVKM. Here the CDR3 reads CASSLGLNPYNEQFF. The CDR3 DNA reads TGTGCCAGCAGTTTGGGACTCAACCCCTACAATGAGCAGTTCTTC.

V is TRBV27 and J is TRBJ1-2; TRBD1 is a possible D gene (5 bases). Germline-derived CDR1 and CDR2 are MNHEY and SMNVEV (reference sequence). V shed 5 bases and J shed 5 bases, with 12 bases lying between them. The CDR3 consists of 13 residues. CDR3 protein: CASSGPGGYGYTF. DNA for the CDR3: TGTGCCAGCAGTGGGCCCGGGGGGTATGGCTACACCTTC.

The chain carries TRBV6-5 and TRBJ1-4; D is undetermined. V lost 2 bases to trimming and J lost 3 bases, with 7 bases between them. The CDR3 has 14 amino acids. Germline assignment: CDR1 MNHEY and CDR2 SVGAGI. The CDR3 reads CASSYRGSNEKLFF. The CDR3 coding sequence is TGTGCCAGCAGTTACCGAGGGTCTAATGAAAAACTGTTTTTT.

This clone was seen a handful of times. CDR3 in DNA: TGTGCCAGCAGCTCGCCGACAGGGAACTCCTACGAGCAGTACTTC. Its translation: CASSSPTGNSYEQYF. The gene calls are TRBV4-2 and TRBJ2-7, with TRBD1 matching 7 bases. The J segment lost 0 bases and the V segment lost 5 bases, leaving 7 bases of the junction unmatched. CDR1 is LGHNA, CDR2 YNFKEQ, per germline. This CDR3 comprises 15 residues.

The chain joins TRBV29-1 to TRBJ2-1; the match to TRBD1 covers 9 bases. CDR1 SQVTM and CDR2 ANQGSEA come from the germline V gene. Trimming took 7 bases from V and 7 from J; bases not matched to a gene: 14. The length of the CDR3 is 15 residues. CDR3 sequence (DNA): TGCAGCGCCGCCGGGACAGGGACGAGTATAAATGAGCAGTTCTTC. It translates to CSAAGTGTSINEQFF.

This chain links TRBV9 with TRBJ2-3; 10 bases are shared with TRBD2. V gave up 0 bases and J gave up 2 bases; unmatched junction bases: 6. The CDR3 totals 17 residues. Germline assignment: CDR1 SGDLS and CDR2 YYNGEE. The CDR3 protein is CASSVEGSGGLTDTQYF. The CDR3 DNA follows: TGTGCCAGCAGCGTAGAGGGTAGCGGGGGGCTCACAGATACGCAGTATTTT.

To note about this clone: Other nucleotide sequences in the sample specify the same CDR3. The V gene is TRBV30, the J gene TRBJ2-7; maybe TRBD2 (6 bases). This CDR3 has 14 residues. CDR1 GTSNPN and CDR2 SVGIG come from the germline V gene (reference sequence). V gave up 2 bases and J gave up 4 bases, with 15 bases separating them. This CDR3 is CAWSLASGPYEQYF. Here the CDR3 DNA reads TGTGCCTGGAGTTTGGCCAGCGGGCCATACGAGCAGTACTTC. The complete variable domain, with remaining parts taken from reference TRBV30 and TRBJ2-7, reads SQTIHQWPATLVQPVGSPLSLECTVEGTSNPNLYWYRQAAGRGLQLLFYSVGIGQISSEVPQNLSASRPQDRQFILSSKKLLLSDSGFYLCAWSLASGPYEQYFGPGTRLTVT.

The chain carries TRBV19 and TRBJ2-7, with D perhaps matching TRBD2 (5 bases). In germline, CDR1 is LNHDA, CDR2 SQIVND (reference sequence). V was pared by 3 bases and J by 2 bases, with 8 bases between. This CDR3 is 13 amino acids long. CDR3 DNA sequence: TGTGCCAGTAGTATTGAGGGAACCTACGAGCAGTACTTC. It specifies CASSIEGTYEQYF.

V gene TRBV9 combines with J gene TRBJ1-1, with D possibly TRBD1 on 6 matching bases. The CDR3 is 14 residues long. Germline V gene lookup returns CDR1 SGDLS and CDR2 YYNGEE. V lost 3 bases and J lost 1, with 10 bases in between. DNA for the CDR3: TGTGCCAGCAGCGACCCCAGGGGGAACACTGAAGCTTTCTTT. Amino acids: CASSDPRGNTEAFF.

The chain joins TRBV27 to TRBJ2-7, with 7 nucleotides matching TRBD1. The germline V gene has CDR1 MNHEY and CDR2 SMNVEV (reference sequence). V was clipped by 0 bases and J by 0 bases; unmatched bases: 11. CDR3 length: 18 amino acids. The CDR3 here is CASSLSHSETGSSYEQYF. The CDR3 nucleotides read TGTGCCAGCAGTTTATCCCATTCTGAGACAGGGAGCTCCTACGAGCAGTACTTC.

The chain recombines TRBV7-8 with TRBJ1-1, with D possibly TRBD1 on 6 matching bases. V lost 5 bases and J 5 bases, leaving 18 bases between the germline ends. Germline lookup yields CDR1 SGHVS and CDR2 FQNEAQ. This CDR3 spans 15 amino acids. The CDR3 protein is CASSINLQGGTEAFF. The CDR3 DNA reads TGTGCCAGCAGCATAAACCTACAGGGAGGGACTGAAGCTTTCTTT. The full variable domain, in which reference TRBV7-8 and TRBJ1-1 provide the parts outside the CDR3, is GAGVSQSPRYKVAKRGQDVALRCDPISGHVSLFWYQQALGQGPEFLTYFQNEAQLDKSGLPSDRFFAERPEGSVSTLKIQRTQQEDSAVYLCASSINLQGGTEAFFGQGTRLTVV.

This clone was detected only a few times. This sequence joins TRBV6-5 and TRBJ2-7; TRBD2 matches at 13 bases. V lost 7 bases and J lost 5; bases outside the gene matches: 8. Germline values: CDR1 MNHEY, CDR2 SVGAGI. The CDR3 extends over 15 amino acids. The CDR3 here is CASNRLAGGPHEQYF. The CDR3 bases are TGTGCCAGCAACAGACTAGCGGGAGGCCCCCACGAGCAGTACTTC.

This clone has only a few counts. The chain links TRBV29-1 to TRBJ2-5, with D possibly matching TRBD2 (5 bases). CDR1 and CDR2 (germline): SQVTM, ANQGSEA. The CDR3 contains 14 residues. Trimming pared 6 bases from V and 5 bases from J, leaving 19 bases between. The CDR3 here is CSVIPLRGTETQYF. Here the CDR3 DNA reads TGCAGCGTCATACCGCTCCGGGGTACGGAGACCCAGTACTTC.

The CDR3 nucleotides read TGTGCCACTCTATTGAACACTGAAGCTTTCTTT. Translation: CATLLNTEAFF. The chain uses TRBV6-5 and TRBJ1-1; D is ambiguous. CDR1 and CDR2 from the germline V gene are MNHEY and SVGAGI. Trimming removed 10 bases at V and 0 bases at J, with 6 bases between. CDR3 length: 11 residues.

The sample holds a few counts of this clone. The V call is TRBV7-9, the J call TRBJ1-4, with D tentatively TRBD1 (5 bases). Germline-derived CDR1 and CDR2 are SEHNR and FQNEAQ (reference sequence). Trimming removed 5 bases at V and 6 bases at J, with 10 bases between. There are 13 residues in the CDR3. The CDR3 is CASSAGGDEKLFF. CDR3 sequence (DNA): TGTGCCAGCAGCGCCGGGGGGGATGAAAAACTGTTTTTT.

The chain is built from TRBV4-3 and TRBJ2-1; 10 bases fit TRBD2. V dropped 0 bases and J dropped 3; count of bases not matched to a gene: 11. This CDR3 contains 19 residues. The germline gives CDR1 LGHNA, CDR2 YSLEER. In DNA form, the CDR3 reads TGCGCCAGCAGCCAAGAAAAAGGTGGTACTAGCGGGGTCTACAATGAGCAGTTCTTC. This codes for CASSQEKGGTSGVYNEQFF.

The CDR3, as DNA: TGTGCCAGCTCACCACCCACAGGGGATACGCAGTATTTT. It is translated as CASSPPTGDTQYF. This rearrangement joins TRBV18 to TRBJ2-3; possibly TRBD1 for D (6 bases). CDR1 and CDR2 from the germline V gene are KGHSH and LQKENI. The CDR3 is made up of 13 amino acids. V lost 0 bases, J lost 6 bases, and 7 bases lay in between.